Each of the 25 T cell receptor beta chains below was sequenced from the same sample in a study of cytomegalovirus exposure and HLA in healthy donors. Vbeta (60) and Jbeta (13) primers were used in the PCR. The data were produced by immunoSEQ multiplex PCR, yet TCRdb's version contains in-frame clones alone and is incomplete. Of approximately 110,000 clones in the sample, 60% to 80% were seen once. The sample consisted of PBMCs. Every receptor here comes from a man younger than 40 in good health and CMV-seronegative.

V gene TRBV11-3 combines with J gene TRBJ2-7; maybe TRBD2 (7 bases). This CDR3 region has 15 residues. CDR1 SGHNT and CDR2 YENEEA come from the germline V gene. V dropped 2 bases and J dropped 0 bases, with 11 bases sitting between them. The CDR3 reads CASSLRGEGSYEQYF. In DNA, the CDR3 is TGTGCCAGCAGCTTAAGGGGGGAGGGCTCCTACGAGCAGTACTTC.

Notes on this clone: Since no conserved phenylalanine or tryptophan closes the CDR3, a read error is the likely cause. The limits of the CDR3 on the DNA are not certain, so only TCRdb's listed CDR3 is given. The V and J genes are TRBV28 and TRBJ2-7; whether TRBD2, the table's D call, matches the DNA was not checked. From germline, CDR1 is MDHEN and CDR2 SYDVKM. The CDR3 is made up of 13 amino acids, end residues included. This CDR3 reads CASSSGLAGSEKY.

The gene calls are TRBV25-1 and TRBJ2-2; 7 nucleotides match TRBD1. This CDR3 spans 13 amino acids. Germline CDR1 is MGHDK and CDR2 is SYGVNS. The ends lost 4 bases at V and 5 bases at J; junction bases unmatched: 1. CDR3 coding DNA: TGTGCCAGCAGTGCGACAGGGACCGGGGAGCTGTTTTTT. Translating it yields CASSATGTGELFF.

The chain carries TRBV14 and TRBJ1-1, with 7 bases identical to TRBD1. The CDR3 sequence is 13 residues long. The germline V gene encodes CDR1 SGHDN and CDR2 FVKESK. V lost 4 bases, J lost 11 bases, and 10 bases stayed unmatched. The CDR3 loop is CASSRGGTRGAFF. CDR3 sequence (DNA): TGTGCCAGCAGCCGAGGCGGGACCAGGGGGGCTTTCTTT.

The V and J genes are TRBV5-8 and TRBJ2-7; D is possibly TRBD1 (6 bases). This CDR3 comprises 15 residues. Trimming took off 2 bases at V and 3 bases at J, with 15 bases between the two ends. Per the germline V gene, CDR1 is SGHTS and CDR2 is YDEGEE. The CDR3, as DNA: TGTGCCAGCAGCTTCAGCACCGGGACAAACTACGAGCAGTACTTC. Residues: CASSFSTGTNYEQYF.

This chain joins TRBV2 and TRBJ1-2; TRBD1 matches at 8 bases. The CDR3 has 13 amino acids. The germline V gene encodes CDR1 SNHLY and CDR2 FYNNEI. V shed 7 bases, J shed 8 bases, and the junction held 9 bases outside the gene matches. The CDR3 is CASKPGGADGYTF. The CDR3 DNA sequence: TGTGCCAGCAAGCCAGGGGGCGCGGACGGCTACACCTTC.

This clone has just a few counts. For the CDR3, the DNA is TGCGCCAGCAGCCCTCGGGCGGGTCCACAAGAGACCCAGTACTTC. It yields the protein CASSPRAGPQETQYF. The rearrangement uses TRBV5-1 and TRBJ2-5; a possible D gene is TRBD2 (5 bases). V was cut by 4 bases and J by 2 bases, with 15 bases left in between. Germline V gene data show CDR1 as SGHRS and CDR2 as YFSETQ. The CDR3 loop spans 15 amino acids.

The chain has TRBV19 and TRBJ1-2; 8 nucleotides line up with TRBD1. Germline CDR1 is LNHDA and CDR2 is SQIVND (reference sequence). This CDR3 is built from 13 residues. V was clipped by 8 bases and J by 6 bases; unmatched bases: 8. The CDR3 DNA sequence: TGTGCCAGTTCCGCCGGACAGGGCCATGGCTACACCTTC. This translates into CASSAGQGHGYTF. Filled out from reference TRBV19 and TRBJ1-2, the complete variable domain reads DGGITQSPKYLFRKEGQNVTLSCEQNLNHDAMYWYRQDPGQGLRLIYYSQIVNDFQKGDIAEGYSVSREKKESFPLTVTSAQKNPTAFYLCASSAGQGHGYTFGSGTRLTVV.

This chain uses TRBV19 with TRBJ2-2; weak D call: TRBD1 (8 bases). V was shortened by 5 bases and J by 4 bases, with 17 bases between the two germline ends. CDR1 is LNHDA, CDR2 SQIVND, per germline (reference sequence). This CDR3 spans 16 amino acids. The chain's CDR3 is CASSPRTGRVTGELFF. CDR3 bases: TGTGCCAGTAGTCCCCGGACAGGGAGGGTCACCGGGGAGCTGTTTTTT.

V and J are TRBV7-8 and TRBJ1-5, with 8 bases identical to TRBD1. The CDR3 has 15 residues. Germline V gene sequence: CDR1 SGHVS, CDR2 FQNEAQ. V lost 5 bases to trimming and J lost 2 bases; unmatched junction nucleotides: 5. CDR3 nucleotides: TGTGCCAGCAGCCCGCAGGGGGCTCGCAATCAGCCCCAGCATTTT. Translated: CASSPQGARNQPQHF.

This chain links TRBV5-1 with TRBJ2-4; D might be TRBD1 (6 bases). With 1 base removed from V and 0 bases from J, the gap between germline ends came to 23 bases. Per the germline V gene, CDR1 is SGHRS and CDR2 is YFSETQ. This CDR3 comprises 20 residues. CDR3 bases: TGCGCCAGCAGCTTGCCCGACCGGGACACCAAAGGCGTAGCCAAAAACATTCAGTACTTC. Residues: CASSLPDRDTKGVAKNIQYF.

Here the CDR3 reads CASSLYRGRDTEAFF. CDR3 sequence (DNA): TGTGCCAGCAGCTTGTATAGGGGGCGGGATACTGAAGCTTTCTTT. The chain uses TRBV5-6 and TRBJ1-1, with 7 bases matching TRBD1. CDR3 length: 15 residues. Germline CDR1 SGHDT, CDR2 YYEEEE. V lost 1 base and J lost 5; bases outside the gene matches: 8.

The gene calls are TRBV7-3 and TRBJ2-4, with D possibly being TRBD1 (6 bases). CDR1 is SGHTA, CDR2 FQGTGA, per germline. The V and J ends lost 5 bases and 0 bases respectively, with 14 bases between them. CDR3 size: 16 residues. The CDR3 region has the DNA TGTGCCAGCAGCCTAGGGGGAGCGGAAGCCAAAAACATTCAGTACTTC. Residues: CASSLGGAEAKNIQYF.

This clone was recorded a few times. The CDR3 reads CASSLDGRGQETQYF. The CDR3 nucleotides are TGCGCCAGCAGCTTGGACGGGAGAGGCCAAGAGACCCAGTACTTC. The chain links TRBV5-1 to TRBJ2-5; D might be TRBD2 (6 bases). Trimming removed 0 bases at V and 1 base at J, with 10 bases between. The V gene's germline CDR1 is SGHRS and CDR2 YFSETQ. CDR3 length: 15 residues.

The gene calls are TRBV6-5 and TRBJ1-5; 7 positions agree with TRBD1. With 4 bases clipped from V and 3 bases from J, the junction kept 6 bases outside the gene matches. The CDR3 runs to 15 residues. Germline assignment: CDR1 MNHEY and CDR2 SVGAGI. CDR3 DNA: TGTGCCAGCAGTTCAACAGGGGCCCTCAATCAGCCCCAGCATTTT. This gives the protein CASSSTGALNQPQHF.

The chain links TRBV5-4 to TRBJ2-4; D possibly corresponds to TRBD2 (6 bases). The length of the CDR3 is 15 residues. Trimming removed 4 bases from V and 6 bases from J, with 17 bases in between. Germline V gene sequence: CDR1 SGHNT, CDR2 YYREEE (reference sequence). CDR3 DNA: TGTGCCAGCAGCCCAATCATGGGGGGACGAAACATTCAGTACTTC. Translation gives CASSPIMGGRNIQYF.

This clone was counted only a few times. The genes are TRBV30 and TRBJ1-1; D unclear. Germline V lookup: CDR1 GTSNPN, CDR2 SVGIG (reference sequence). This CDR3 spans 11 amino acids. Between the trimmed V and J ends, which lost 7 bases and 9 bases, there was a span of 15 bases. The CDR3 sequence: CASVEGRKAFF. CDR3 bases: TGTGCCTCCGTTGAGGGTCGAAAAGCTTTCTTT. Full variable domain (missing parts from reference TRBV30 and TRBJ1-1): SQTIHQWPATLVQPVGSPLSLECTVEGTSNPNLYWYRQAAGRGLQLLFYSVGIGQISSEVPQNLSASRPQDRQFILSSKKLLLSDSGFYLCASVEGRKAFFGQGTRLTVV.

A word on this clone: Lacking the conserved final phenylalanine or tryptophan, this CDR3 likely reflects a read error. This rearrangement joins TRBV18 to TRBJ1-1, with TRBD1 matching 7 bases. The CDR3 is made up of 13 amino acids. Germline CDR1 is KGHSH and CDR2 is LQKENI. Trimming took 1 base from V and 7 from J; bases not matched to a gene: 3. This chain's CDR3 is CASSPQGASEAFS. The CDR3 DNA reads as TGTGCCAGCTCACCACAGGGGGCCAGTGAAGCTTTCTCT.

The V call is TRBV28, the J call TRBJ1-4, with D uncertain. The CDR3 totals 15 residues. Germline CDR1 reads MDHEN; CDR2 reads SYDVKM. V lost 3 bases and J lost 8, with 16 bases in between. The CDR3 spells CASSFSWRRNEKLFF. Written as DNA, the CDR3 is TGTGCCAGCAGTTTTTCATGGAGGAGGAACGAAAAACTGTTTTTT.

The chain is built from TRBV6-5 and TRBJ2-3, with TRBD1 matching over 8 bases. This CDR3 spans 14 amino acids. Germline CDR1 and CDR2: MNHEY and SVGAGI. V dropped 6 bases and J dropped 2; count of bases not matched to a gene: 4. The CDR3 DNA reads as TGTGCCAGCAGCTGGACAGGGACCACAGATACGCAGTATTTT. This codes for CASSWTGTTDTQYF.

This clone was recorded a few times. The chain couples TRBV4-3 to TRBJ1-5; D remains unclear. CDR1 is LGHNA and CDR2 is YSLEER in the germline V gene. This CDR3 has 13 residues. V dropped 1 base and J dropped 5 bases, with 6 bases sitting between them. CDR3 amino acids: CASSQGGDQPQHF. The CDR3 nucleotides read TGCGCCAGCAGCCAAGGGGGAGATCAGCCCCAGCATTTT.

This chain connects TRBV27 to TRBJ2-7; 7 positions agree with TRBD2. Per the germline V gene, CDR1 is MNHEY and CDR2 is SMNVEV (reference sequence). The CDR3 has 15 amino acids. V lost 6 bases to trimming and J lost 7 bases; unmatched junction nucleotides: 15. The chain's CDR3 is CASRNPRGGEGEQYF. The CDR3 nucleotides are TGTGCCAGCAGGAACCCGCGGGGCGGGGAGGGAGAGCAGTACTTC.

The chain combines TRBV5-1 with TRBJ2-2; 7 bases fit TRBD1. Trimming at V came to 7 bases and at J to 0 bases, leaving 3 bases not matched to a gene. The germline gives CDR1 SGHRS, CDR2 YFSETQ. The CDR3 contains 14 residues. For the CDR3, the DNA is TGCGCCAGCTTCGGGACAGCGAACACCGGGGAGCTGTTTTTT. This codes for CASFGTANTGELFF.

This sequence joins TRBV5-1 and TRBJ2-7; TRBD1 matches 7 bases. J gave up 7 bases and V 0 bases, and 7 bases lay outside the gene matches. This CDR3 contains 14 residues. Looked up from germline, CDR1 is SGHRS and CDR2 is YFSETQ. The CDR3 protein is CASSLEGQLQEQYF. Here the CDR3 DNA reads TGCGCCAGCAGCTTGGAGGGACAGCTACAGGAGCAGTACTTC.

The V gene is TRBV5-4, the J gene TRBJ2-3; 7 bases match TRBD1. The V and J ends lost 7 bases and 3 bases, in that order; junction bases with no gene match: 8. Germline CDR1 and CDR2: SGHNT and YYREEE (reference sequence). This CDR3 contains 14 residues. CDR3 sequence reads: CASGPQGVTDTQYF. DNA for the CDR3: TGTGCCAGCGGCCCGCAGGGGGTTACAGATACGCAGTATTTT. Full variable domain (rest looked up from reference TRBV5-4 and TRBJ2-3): ETGVTQSPTHLIKTRGQQVTLRCSSQSGHNTVSWYQQALGQGPQFIFQYYREEENGRGNFPPRFSGLQFPNYSSELNVNALELDDSALYLCASGPQGVTDTQYFGPGTRLTVL.